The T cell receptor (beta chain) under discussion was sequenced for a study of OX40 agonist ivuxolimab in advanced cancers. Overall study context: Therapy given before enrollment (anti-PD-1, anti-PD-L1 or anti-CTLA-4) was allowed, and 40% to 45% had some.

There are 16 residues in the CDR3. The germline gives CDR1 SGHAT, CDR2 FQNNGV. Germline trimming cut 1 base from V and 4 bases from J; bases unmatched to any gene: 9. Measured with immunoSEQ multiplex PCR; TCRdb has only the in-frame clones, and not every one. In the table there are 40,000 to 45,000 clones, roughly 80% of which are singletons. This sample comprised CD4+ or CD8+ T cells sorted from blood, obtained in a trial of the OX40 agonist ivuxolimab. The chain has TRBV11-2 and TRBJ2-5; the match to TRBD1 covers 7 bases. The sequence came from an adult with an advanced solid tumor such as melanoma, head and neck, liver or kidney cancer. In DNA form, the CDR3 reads TGTGCCAGCAGCTTAGTAGGGGGCGGGCGCCGAGAGACCCAGTACTTC. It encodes CASSLVGGGRRETQYF.